This TCR beta chain comes out of a study of T-cell reconstitution after alpha-beta-depleted transplantation in children. This clonotype was detected ten times or more. The target antigen is unknown. It was with unique molecular identifiers that the TCRbeta library was prepared. One entry per CDR3 protein results from TCRdb running MiXCR on the PCR reads. The table shows about 830,000 distinct CDR3 sequences, with 15% to 20% occurring only once. Study results and limitations: T-cell counts and diversity at one year following transplant were attributed mainly to newly produced T cells.

Sequences were derived from PBMCs, mostly from graft donor cells, sampled 360 days after TCRalphabeta/CD19-depleted stem cell transplant. The source is a male patient aged 10 to 17 who had a stem cell transplant for acute lymphoblastic leukemia, so the T cells may come from the graft donor.

This chain's CDR3 is CAIRPGLDPGELFF. CDR3 bases: TGTGCCATCAGACCGGGACTAGATCCCGGGGAGCTGTTTTTT. The V gene is TRBV10-3, the J gene TRBJ2-2; 8 bases agree with TRBD2. V shed 6 bases and J 6 bases; nucleotides not matched to a gene: 6. The germline gives CDR1 ENHRY, CDR2 SYGVKD. The CDR3 covers 14 residues.